This T cell receptor beta chain emerged from a study of technical replicates of blood from several donors. The CDR3 has 17 residues. V lost 2 bases, J lost 7 bases, and 20 bases lay in between. Germline lookup yields CDR1 SGHTA and CDR2 FQGTGA. Some clones are missing from TCRdb's copy, which holds only in-frame ones; the method was immunoSEQ multiplex PCR. The table records around 90,000 clones, roughly 94% of them present only once. The clonotype originates from a human donor in good health. Material for sequencing was T cells isolated from PBMCs. The chain employs TRBV7-3 and TRBJ2-2, with D maybe TRBD2 (6 bases). The CDR3 region has the DNA TGTGCCAGCAGCTTATCCCCGGGAGCCCTAACAGACGGGGAGCTGTTTTTT. It codes for CASSLSPGALTDGELFF.